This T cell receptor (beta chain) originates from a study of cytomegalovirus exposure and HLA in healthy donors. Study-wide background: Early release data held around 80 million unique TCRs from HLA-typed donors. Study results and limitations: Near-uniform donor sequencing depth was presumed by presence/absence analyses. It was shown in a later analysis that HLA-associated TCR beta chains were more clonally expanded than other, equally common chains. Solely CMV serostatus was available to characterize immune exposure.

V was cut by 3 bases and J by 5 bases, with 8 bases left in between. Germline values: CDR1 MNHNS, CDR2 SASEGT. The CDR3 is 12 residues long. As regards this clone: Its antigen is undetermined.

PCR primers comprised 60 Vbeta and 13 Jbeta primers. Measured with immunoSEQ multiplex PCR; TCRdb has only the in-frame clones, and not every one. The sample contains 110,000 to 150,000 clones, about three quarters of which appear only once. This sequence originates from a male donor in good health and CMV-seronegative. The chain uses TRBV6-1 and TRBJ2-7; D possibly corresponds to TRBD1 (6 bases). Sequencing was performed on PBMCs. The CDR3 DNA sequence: TGTGCCAGCAGTGAGAACAGGGACGAGCAGTACTTC. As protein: CASSENRDEQYF.